This is a list of T cell receptor beta chains from one sample in a study of T-cell memory formation after mild COVID-19. TCRdb re-derived calls from the 5' RACE reads in MiXCR, one entry per CDR3 protein. The profile shows approximately 250,000 distinct CDR3 sequences, 15% to 20% of them singletons. Sequencing was carried out using PBMCs or a T cell subset sorted from them (not recorded which). The receptors shown here come from a man between 18 and 29 years old who had mild COVID-19 (a few samples of this study predate the infection). Cell type and time point are not known. CDR3s include the opening cysteine and the closing phenylalanine or tryptophan. Each record gives: V gene, CDR3 length, clone size, J gene, D gene, CDR3 DNA, CDR3 protein. A D gene is named only where the DNA matches it firmly. Only some rows state a clone size, as once, few, many or a class for expanded clones.

v_gene: TRBV20-1; len: 14; abundance: many; j_gene: TRBJ2-5; d_gene: -; CDR3nt: TGCAGTGCTAGAGGATACTCGAAGCAAGAGACCCAGTACTTC; CDR3aa: CSARGYSKQETQYF
v_gene: TRBV12-3/TRBV12-4; len: 15; abundance: few; j_gene: TRBJ1-5; d_gene: -; CDR3nt: TGTGCCAGCAGTCCGAGGACAGCGACCAATCAGCCCCAGCATTTT; CDR3aa: CASSPRTATNQPQHF
v_gene: TRBV7-2; len: 15; abundance: few; j_gene: TRBJ1-1; d_gene: -; CDR3nt: TGTGCCAGCAGCCCAGGACAGATTTCGAACACTGAAGCTTTCTTT; CDR3aa: CASSPGQISNTEAFF
v_gene: TRBV7-9; len: 15; abundance: few; j_gene: TRBJ2-5; d_gene: -; CDR3nt: TGTGCCAGCACCTTGTACGGGGGAGACCAAGAGACCCAGTACTTC; CDR3aa: CASTLYGGDQETQYF
v_gene: TRBV7-9; len: 13; abundance: few; j_gene: TRBJ1-3; d_gene: -; CDR3nt: TGTGCCAGCTCAACTGCCTCTGGAAACACCATATATTTT; CDR3aa: CASSTASGNTIYF
v_gene: TRBV4-3; len: 16; abundance: few; j_gene: TRBJ2-1; d_gene: TRBD1; CDR3nt: TGCGCCAGCAGCCCAAAGCCGGACAGGGATCAGGGTGAGCAGTTCTTC; CDR3aa: CASSPKPDRDQGEQFF
v_gene: TRBV3-1; len: 13; abundance: -; j_gene: TRBJ2-1; d_gene: -; CDR3nt: TGTGCCAGCAGCCAATATGGAGGGGATGAGCAGTTCTTC; CDR3aa: CASSQYGGDEQFF
v_gene: TRBV9; len: 14; abundance: -; j_gene: TRBJ2-2; d_gene: -; CDR3nt: TGTGCCAGCAGTTCGACAGGTTGGACCGGGGAGCTGTTTTTT; CDR3aa: CASSSTGWTGELFF
v_gene: TRBV7-9; len: 14; abundance: -; j_gene: TRBJ1-5; d_gene: -; CDR3nt: TGTGCCAGCAGCTTGGGAGGCCAGTTGCAGCCCCAGCATTTT; CDR3aa: CASSLGGQLQPQHF
v_gene: TRBV7-2; len: 16; abundance: many; j_gene: TRBJ1-6; d_gene: TRBD1; CDR3nt: TGTGCCAGCAGCTCAAGACAGGGAACCGCTAATTCACCCCTCCACTTT; CDR3aa: CASSSRQGTANSPLHF
v_gene: TRBV4-2; len: 14; abundance: -; j_gene: TRBJ2-3; d_gene: -; CDR3nt: TGTGCCAGCAGACTTGAGGGGGGCACAGATACGCAGTATTTT; CDR3aa: CASRLEGGTDTQYF
v_gene: TRBV29-1; len: 13; abundance: few; j_gene: TRBJ2-5; d_gene: -; CDR3nt: TGCAGCGTTGAACAGGCGCTCCAAGAGACCCAGTACTTC; CDR3aa: CSVEQALQETQYF
v_gene: TRBV28; len: 12; abundance: -; j_gene: TRBJ1-5; d_gene: -; CDR3nt: TGTGCCAGCAGTGTCTCCGGCCAGCCCCAGCATTTT; CDR3aa: CASSVSGQPQHF
v_gene: TRBV7-2; len: 13; abundance: -; j_gene: TRBJ2-3; d_gene: -; CDR3nt: TGTGCCAGCAGCTTAACCCCCTGGGATACGCAGTATTTT; CDR3aa: CASSLTPWDTQYF
v_gene: TRBV7-3; len: 15; abundance: few; j_gene: TRBJ2-3; d_gene: TRBD1; CDR3nt: TGTGCCAGCAGTAGAGACAGGGTGACAACAGATACGCAGTATTTT; CDR3aa: CASSRDRVTTDTQYF
v_gene: TRBV7-3; len: 15; abundance: -; j_gene: TRBJ1-1; d_gene: TRBD1; CDR3nt: TGTGCCAGCAGCCCCGGGACAGAACCGAACACTGAAGCTTTCTTT; CDR3aa: CASSPGTEPNTEAFF
v_gene: TRBV2; len: 17; abundance: few; j_gene: TRBJ2-7; d_gene: -; CDR3nt: TGTGCCAGCAGTGAAGCGCTTGGGTTGGGGAGTGTCTACGAGCAGTACTTC; CDR3aa: CASSEALGLGSVYEQYF
v_gene: TRBV20-1; len: 14; abundance: -; j_gene: TRBJ1-6; d_gene: -; CDR3nt: TGCAGTGCTAGAGATAGCGAGTGGAATTCACCCCTCCACTTT; CDR3aa: CSARDSEWNSPLHF